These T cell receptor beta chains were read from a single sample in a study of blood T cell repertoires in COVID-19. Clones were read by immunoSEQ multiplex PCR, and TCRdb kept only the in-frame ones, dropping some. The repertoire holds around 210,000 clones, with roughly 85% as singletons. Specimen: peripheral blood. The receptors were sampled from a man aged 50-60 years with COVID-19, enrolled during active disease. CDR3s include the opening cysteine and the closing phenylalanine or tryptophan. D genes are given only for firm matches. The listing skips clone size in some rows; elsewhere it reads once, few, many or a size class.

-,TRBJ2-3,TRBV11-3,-,CASSLQGTDTQYF,TGTGCCAGCAGCTTACAGGGAACAGATACGCAGTATTTT
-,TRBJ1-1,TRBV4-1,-,CASSLPGGTEAFF,TGCGCCAGCAGCCTCCCGGGCGGGACTGAAGCTTTCTTT
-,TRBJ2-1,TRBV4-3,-,CASSQDSYGINNEQFF,TGCGCCAGCAGCCAAGATTCCTACGGGATAAACAATGAGCAGTTCTTC
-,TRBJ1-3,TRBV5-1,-,CASSTDRTSGNTIYF,TGCGCCAGCAGCACCGACAGGACTTCTGGAAACACCATATATTTT
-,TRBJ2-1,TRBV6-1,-,CASSEAGVEQFF,TGTGCCAGCAGTGAAGCCGGGGTTGAGCAGTTCTTC
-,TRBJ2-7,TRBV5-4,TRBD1,CASSLRPGTGHYEQYF,TGTGCCAGCAGCTTACGCCCCGGGACAGGCCACTACGAGCAGTACTTC
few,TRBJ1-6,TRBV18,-,CASSPSPSLGSPLHF,TGTGCCAGCTCACCATCACCGTCCTTGGGCTCACCCCTCCACTTT
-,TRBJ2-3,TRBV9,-,CASSSNLRESRADTQYF,TGTGCCAGCAGCTCCAACCTCCGGGAGTCCAGGGCAGATACGCAGTATTTT
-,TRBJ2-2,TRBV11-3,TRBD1,CATGTGDTGELFF,TGTGCCACTGGGACAGGGGACACCGGGGAGCTGTTTTTT
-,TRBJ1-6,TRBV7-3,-,CASSPMGRGTNSPLHF,TGTGCCAGCAGCCCCATGGGAAGGGGTACGAATTCACCCCTCCACTTT
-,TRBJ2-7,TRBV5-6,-,CASSFASTQADYEQYF,TGTGCCAGCAGCTTTGCCTCGACACAGGCAGACTACGAGCAGTACTTC
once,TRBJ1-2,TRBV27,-,CASSQSSGNGYTF,TGTGCCAGCAGCCAGTCGTCAGGGAATGGCTACACCTTC
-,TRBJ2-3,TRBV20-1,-,CSASSRTRTSTDTQYF,TGCAGTGCTAGTTCCAGGACACGAACTAGCACAGATACGCAGTATTTT
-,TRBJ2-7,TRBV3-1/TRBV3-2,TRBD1,CASSLGTGENEQYF,TGTGCCAGCAGCCTGGGGACAGGCGAGAACGAGCAGTACTTC
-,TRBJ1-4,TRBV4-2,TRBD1,CASSQRQGGMEKLFF,TGTGCCAGCAGTCAACGCCAGGGGGGAATGGAAAAACTGTTTTTT
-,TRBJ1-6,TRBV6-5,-,CASSGRGRDNSPLHF,TGTGCCAGCAGCGGGCGAGGGCGCGATAATTCACCCCTCCACTTT